This T cell receptor (beta chain) was sequenced in a study of PD-L1 blockade in urothelial cancer (dated 2017 in TCRdb). For context, the study as a whole: Therapy was started at some point between 2014 and 2016 for all patients, and atezolizumab 1,200 mg was administered intravenously every 3 weeks. About 85% of the roughly 30 patients were males with bladder-origin urothelial cancer, and about 65% of the 29 reported a prior smoking history. Patients had an ECOG performance status of 0 or 1 and had received between 0 and 3 prior chemotherapy regimens. Blood samples were analyzed at two time points: 3 weeks after treatment start (second dose) and 6 weeks after treatment start. Blood samples yielded a median of around 150,000 T cells and 65,000 to 95,000 unique TCRs, with median clonality 0.080. The study was an exploratory multi-omic analysis of somatic, immune and clinical correlates of response to PD-L1 blockade with atezolizumab in urothelial cancer. TCR sequencing covered pretreatment tumor samples and matched, serially collected peripheral blood taken before and after atezolizumab treatment. Durable clinical benefit was defined as progression-free survival longer than 6 months, and TCR features were also tested against progression-free and overall survival. In the same patients who had TCR sequencing, pretreatment tumors also underwent whole exome sequencing and RNA sequencing. Durable clinical benefit was achieved by nine patients and was not achieved by 20 patients. Pretreatment blood TCR-seq was available for nearly 30 patients, at least one posttreatment blood collection was obtained for around 25 patients, and tumor TCR-seq was available for around 25 patients. The full study reports these points: Because the sample size was small (n ≈ 28) and many of the analyses were exploratory, the results are meant to be hypothesis-generating. Improved progression-free and overall survival was associated with having pretreatment peripheral blood TCR clonality below the median. Greater expansion of tumor-associated TCR clones in peripheral blood 3 weeks after the start of treatment was observed in patients with durable benefit (n ≈ 22, p = 0.022).

Regarding this clone: This receptor's antigen is unknown. Base qualities were left out, and no much larger clone turns up one base away.

Taken with the paper, the label for time point translates to: pretreatment peripheral blood. The cohort included under 35 patients with locally advanced or metastatic urothelial carcinoma who were treated at Memorial Sloan Kettering on a trial protocol. Peripheral blood mononuclear cells were collected pretreatment and during treatment, with between 1 and 8 total time points obtained per patient. The Qiagen DNeasy Blood extraction kit was used to purify genomic DNA from total PBMCs and tumor samples. PBMCs were collected pretreatment and during treatment, and were isolated and stored as previously described. Each PCR received spiked-in synthetic TCR analog templates so that absolute template abundance could be estimated from read counts. The immunoSEQ assay was used to amplify TCRbeta CDR3 regions from genomic DNA with bias-controlled V and J gene primers. Sequencing of rearranged TCRbeta segments was done at approximately 20X coverage. On the study's bioinformatics: Sequencing errors were corrected by clustering, and CDR3s were annotated against IMGT so that V, D and J genes could be assigned. Downstream analyses used only productive TCRbeta rearrangements and left out out-of-frame or stop-codon sequences. Clonality was computed as one minus Shannon entropy normalized by the log of the number of unique productive sequences. Fisher's exact test with Benjamini-Hochberg correction, using a cutoff of adjusted p below 0.01, was how clones that differed between time points or between blood and tumor were identified. Here the immuneACCESS table is served through TCRdb, limited to in-frame sequences with V and J called. Missing clones are a known gap in these copies; in checked studies unresolved V genes cover under half, and the rest lacks a known reason. From that table come the V and J calls and clone size; the DNA was used to work out D and trimming. The sample profile shows about 50,000 clones; around 72% of them were found once. Less than 5% of the sample belongs to the ten largest clones.

The CDR1 and CDR2 encoded by the germline V gene are SGHTA and FQGNSA. The CDR3 sequence holds 17 residues, the cysteine and phenylalanine included. CDR3 DNA only is kept here, 51 bases in frame from base 1. The junction carries 17 bases between V and J, which are trimmed by 4 bases and 0 bases respectively. The rearranged segments are TRBV7-2 and TRBJ2-3; the best D guess is TRBD2, with 6 bases matching. The TCR originated in a man between 65 and 85 years old with urothelial cancer. Sequenced material: PBMCs, taken around atezolizumab (anti-PD-L1) treatment. The nucleotides are TGTGCCAGCAGCTCCCAAGGGGTAGCGGTTAGCACAGATACGCAGTATTTT. Translated, this is CASSSQGVAVSTDTQYF.